Detailed here is one TCR beta chain. Original methodology: Reference gene primer amplification in the assay estimated nucleated cell counts. The repertoire was sequenced with immunoSEQ multiplex PCR; TCRdb's copy has only in-frame clones and lacks some. The V and J calls and clone size come from that table; D and trimming were worked out from the DNA. The data hold tens of thousands of clones, with roughly four fifths observed a single time. These data are taken from a study of blood T cell repertoires in COVID-19. Turning to the study itself: Samples came from the United States, Italy and Spain, spanning acute and convalescent COVID-19. PBMCs, B-cell-depleted T cells, or T cells provided the cDNA or gDNA that made up the material.

The CDR3 covers 15 residues. Germline CDR1 is LNHDA and CDR2 is SQIVND (reference sequence). Trimming took 7 bases from V and 0 from J; bases not matched to a gene: 6. The receptor's source is a man older than 75 with acute or convalescent COVID-19. The specimen was peripheral blood. This chain uses TRBV19 with TRBJ1-3; 7 nucleotides match TRBD1. CDR3 in DNA: TGTGCCAGTATAGGACAGGTCTACTCTGGAAACACCATATATTTT. It yields the protein CASIGQVYSGNTIYF.